This T cell receptor beta chain was retrieved from a study of Ad26.COV2.S vaccination and SARS-CoV-2 variants. Sequencing was performed with immunoSEQ multiplex PCR; in TCRdb, only in-frame clones are kept and a portion is missing. The sample carries around 400,000 clones, roughly four fifths recorded once. Study results and limitations: Spike-specific TCR breadth ran higher among vaccine recipients than placebo recipients.

Specified treatment: some 20 received Ad26.COV2.S at low or high dose, single or two shots; about five received placebo; per-sample allocation not given. After the first vaccine or placebo injection, samples were drawn on day 63. The germline gives CDR1 SGDLS, CDR2 YYNGEE. Trimming left V 7 bases short and J 5 bases short, with 12 bases between. The CDR3 totals 12 residues. The sample holds one count of this clone. Its antigen is not known. Sequencing used peripheral blood, obtained in a trial of Ad26.COV2.S vaccine versus placebo. This sequence was found in a person between 18 and 65 years old who received the Ad26.COV2.S COVID-19 vaccine or a placebo. J is TRBJ1-1 and V is TRBV9; D is perhaps TRBD1 (5 bases). The CDR3: CASGAGGTEAFF. The DNA of the CDR3 is TGTGCCAGCGGGGCTGGAGGAACTGAAGCTTTCTTT.